This TCR beta chain is from a study of T-cell reconstitution after alpha-beta-depleted transplantation in children. V shed 5 bases and J 2 bases; nucleotides not matched to a gene: 18. CDR1 is LNHNV and CDR2 is YYDKDF in the germline V gene (reference sequence). This CDR3 spans 18 amino acids. Researchers prepared the TCRbeta library using unique molecular identifiers, the study reports. TCRdb recomputed calls from the PCR reads with MiXCR, one row per CDR3 protein. There are just under 550,000 distinct CDR3 sequences in the sample; roughly 18% occur only once, and roughly 3.3% lies in the top ten. This receptor was obtained from a human donor who donated a stem cell graft to a child with acute lymphoblastic leukemia. The sequenced sample was PBMCs from the stem cell graft donor, obtained from the stem cell graft. J is TRBJ2-7 and V is TRBV15, with 7 bases identical to TRBD2. CDR3 residues: CATSRASGGSSLTYEQYF. CDR3 nucleotide sequence: TGTGCCACCAGCCGGGCCTCGGGGGGAAGCTCATTAACCTACGAGCAGTACTTC.